Listed here is a single TCR beta chain. The target antigen is unknown. The sample belongs to a study of immune evolution from preneoplasia to lung adenocarcinoma. Study summary: HLA loss of heterozygosity: over 5.5% AIS, around 16% MIA, roughly 35% ADC, none AAH.

Regarding the study as a whole: From normal lung to invasive adenocarcinoma, top clone frequencies appeared to decrease. T cell clonality was higher in KRAS-mutant than EGFR-mutant or wild-type nodules.

The data were produced by immunoSEQ multiplex PCR, yet TCRdb's version contains in-frame clones alone and is incomplete. The sample carries 3,000 to 4,000 clones, 73% recorded once. Resections took place in Japan or China from the mid-2010s to the late 2010s. The germline CDR1 and CDR2 sequences are SGHNT and YENEEA. Trimming removed 5 bases at V and 5 bases at J, with 13 bases between. This CDR3 is built from 14 residues. This rearrangement joins TRBV11-3 to TRBJ2-1; D gene ambiguous. The receptor was derived from a person between 60 and 79 years old with lung adenocarcinoma. Sequenced sample: FFPE minimally invasive lung adenocarcinoma tissue. The CDR3 reads CASSPRFGDNEQFF. Here the CDR3 DNA reads TGTGCCAGCAGCCCCAGATTTGGGGACAATGAGCAGTTCTTC.